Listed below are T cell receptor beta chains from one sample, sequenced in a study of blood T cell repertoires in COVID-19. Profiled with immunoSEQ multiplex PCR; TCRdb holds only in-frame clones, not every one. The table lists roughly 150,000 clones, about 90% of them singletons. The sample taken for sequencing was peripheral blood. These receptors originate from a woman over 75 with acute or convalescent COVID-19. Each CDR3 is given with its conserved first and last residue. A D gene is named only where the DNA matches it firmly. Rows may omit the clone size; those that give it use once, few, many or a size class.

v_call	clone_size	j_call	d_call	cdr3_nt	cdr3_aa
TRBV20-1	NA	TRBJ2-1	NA	TGCAGTGCGGCTAACAGGGATGAGCAGTTCTTC	CSAANRDEQFF
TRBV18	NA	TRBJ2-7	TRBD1	TGTGCCAGCTCACAAGTGGGACAGGGATCCTACGAGCAGTACTTC	CASSQVGQGSYEQYF
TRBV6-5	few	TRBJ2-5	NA	TGTGCCAGCAGTTCGACCAGGCAGGGCCTCCAAGAGACCCAGTACTTC	CASSSTRQGLQETQYF
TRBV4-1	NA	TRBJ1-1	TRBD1	TGCGCCAGCAGCCAGGGACAGGGGGCACGAGGGAACACTGAAGCTTTCTTT	CASSQGQGARGNTEAFF
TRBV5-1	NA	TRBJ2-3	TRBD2	TGCGCCAGCAGCCCGACCCTAGCGGGTAGCACAGATACGCAGTATTTT	CASSPTLAGSTDTQYF
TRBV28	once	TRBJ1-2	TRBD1	TGTGCCGGGGGTGGGGACAGGGGCGCTCGTTATGGCTACACCTTC	CAGGGDRGARYGYTF
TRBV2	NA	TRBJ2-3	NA	TGTGCCAGCAGTGATCGCAGGCTAACAGATACGCAGTATTTT	CASSDRRLTDTQYF
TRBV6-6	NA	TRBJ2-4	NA	TGTGCCAGCAGTAACCCTCGGGGGGCCTCGTACATTCAGTACTTC	CASSNPRGASYIQYF
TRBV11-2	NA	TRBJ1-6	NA	TGTGCCAGCAGCCCAACAGGGTTGGATTCACCCCTCCACTTT	CASSPTGLDSPLHF
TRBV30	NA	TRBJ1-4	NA	TGTGCCTGGAGTGAAGGGGCGACGATTAATGAAAAACTGTTTTTT	CAWSEGATINEKLFF
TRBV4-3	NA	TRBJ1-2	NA	TGCGCCAGCAGCCAAGAACGTGGCCCTAACTATGGCTACACCTTC	CASSQERGPNYGYTF
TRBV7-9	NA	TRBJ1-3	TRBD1	TGTGCCAGCAGCTCACCGGGACAGGGAAACACCATATATTTT	CASSSPGQGNTIYF
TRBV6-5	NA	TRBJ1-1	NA	TGTGCCAGCAGCTTAACACAGGGCTTCACTGAAGCTTTCTTT	CASSLTQGFTEAFF
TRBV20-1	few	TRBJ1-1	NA	TGCAGTGCTAGTCGGGACTCGAACACTGAAGCTTTCTTT	CSASRDSNTEAFF
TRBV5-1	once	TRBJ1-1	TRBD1	TGCGCCAGCAGACCTGGACAGGGGGCTGAAGCTTTCTTT	CASRPGQGAEAFF
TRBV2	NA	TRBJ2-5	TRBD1	TGTGCCAATGCGGGACAGGGGGCGCAGACCCAGTACTTC	CANAGQGAQTQYF
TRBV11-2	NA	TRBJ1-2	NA	TGTGCCAGCAGCCCCGAGGGGGTGAGGGCCCCTAACTATGGCTACACCTTC	CASSPEGVRAPNYGYTF
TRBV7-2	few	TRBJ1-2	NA	TGTGCCAGCAGCTTGGGGGCCGGGAAGGATATCTACACCTTC	CASSLGAGKDIYTF
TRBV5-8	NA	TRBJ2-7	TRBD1	TGTGGTACTACAGGGGAAAGCTCCTACGAGCAGTACTTC	CGTTGESSYEQYF
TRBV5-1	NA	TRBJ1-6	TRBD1	TGCGCCAGCAGCTTGGCACAGGGGGGTAAGAAGTCACCCCTCCACTTT	CASSLAQGGKKSPLHF
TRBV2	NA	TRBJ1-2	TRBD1	TGTGCCAGCACCAGGGGGGGACAGGGGACAATCTTCCTTGGCTACACCTTC	CASTRGGQGTIFLGYTF
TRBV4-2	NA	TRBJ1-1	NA	TGTGCCAGCAGCCAAGAAAGAGTATCCACTGAAGCTTTCTTT	CASSQERVSTEAFF
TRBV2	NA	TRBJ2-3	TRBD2	TGTGCCAGCTGCATAGCGGGGGCTGGAGATACGCAGTATTTT	CASCIAGAGDTQYF
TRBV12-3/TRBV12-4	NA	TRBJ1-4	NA	TGTGCCAGCAGTAGACAGGCTGAAAAACTGTTTTTT	CASSRQAEKLFF
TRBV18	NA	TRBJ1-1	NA	TGTGCCAGCTCACTCGGCTCCAGGGGGAACACTGAAGCTTTCTTT	CASSLGSRGNTEAFF
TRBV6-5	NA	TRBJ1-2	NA	TGTGCCAGCAGTAGAGGGCACTATGGCTACACCTTC	CASSRGHYGYTF
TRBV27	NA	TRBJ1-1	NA	TGTGCCAGCCTTCCCCGGGGTCTGAACACTGAAGCTTTCTTT	CASLPRGLNTEAFF
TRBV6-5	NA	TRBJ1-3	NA	TGTGCCAGCACCCCTCACAGGGACTCTGGAAACACCATATATTTT	CASTPHRDSGNTIYF
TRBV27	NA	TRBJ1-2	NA	TGTGCCAGCAGTTTGCGTAGTGCGGACTATGGCTACACCTTC	CASSLRSADYGYTF
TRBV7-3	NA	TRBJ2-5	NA	TGTGCCAGCAGCTTAGGACAGCAAGAGACCCAGTACTTC	CASSLGQQETQYF
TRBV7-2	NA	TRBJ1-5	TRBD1	TGTGCCAGCAGCTTAGGGGACAGTCGAAATCAGCCCCAGCATTTT	CASSLGDSRNQPQHF
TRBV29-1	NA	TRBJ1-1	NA	TGCAGCGTTGGGGGTTGGGGGCAAGGGGCTGAAGCTTTCTTT	CSVGGWGQGAEAFF
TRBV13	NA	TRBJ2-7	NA	TGTGCCAGCAGACTACTCCGGGACACAAGCTCCTACGAGCAGTACTTC	CASRLLRDTSSYEQYF
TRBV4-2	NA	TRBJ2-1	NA	TGTGCCAGCAGTATCTATCTAAGAAATGAGCAGTTCTTC	CASSIYLRNEQFF
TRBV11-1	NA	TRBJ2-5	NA	TGTGCCAGCAGCCTCCAGGCCGGGGGGCGGCAAGAGACCCAGTACTTC	CASSLQAGGRQETQYF
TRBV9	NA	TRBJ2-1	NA	TGTGCCAGCAGCCCGTCCTCTAGGAATGAGCAGTTCTTC	CASSPSSRNEQFF
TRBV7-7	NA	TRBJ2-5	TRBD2	TGTGCTAGCAGCTTAAGGGCGGGGGGGCCCACGGAGACCCAGTACTTC	CASSLRAGGPTETQYF
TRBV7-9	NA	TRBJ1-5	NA	TGTGCCGGGTCCCGGGACAATCAGCCCCAGCATTTT	CAGSRDNQPQHF
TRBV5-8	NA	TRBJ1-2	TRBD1	TGTGCCAGCAGCTTGGGGGACAGGGGGCCCACGACCGACTTC	CASSLGDRGPTTDF
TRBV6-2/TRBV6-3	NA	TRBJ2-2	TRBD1	TGTGCCAGCACCCCACCTCGGGGGACAGGGGGCACCGGGGAGCTGTTTTTT	CASTPPRGTGGTGELFF
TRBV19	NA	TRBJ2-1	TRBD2	TGTGCCAGTAGTACGGGACTAGCGGGGAGCTCCTACAATGAGCAGTTCTTC	CASSTGLAGSSYNEQFF
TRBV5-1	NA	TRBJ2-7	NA	TGCGCCAGCAGCACCGGACAGATACCCTACGAGCAGTACTTC	CASSTGQIPYEQYF